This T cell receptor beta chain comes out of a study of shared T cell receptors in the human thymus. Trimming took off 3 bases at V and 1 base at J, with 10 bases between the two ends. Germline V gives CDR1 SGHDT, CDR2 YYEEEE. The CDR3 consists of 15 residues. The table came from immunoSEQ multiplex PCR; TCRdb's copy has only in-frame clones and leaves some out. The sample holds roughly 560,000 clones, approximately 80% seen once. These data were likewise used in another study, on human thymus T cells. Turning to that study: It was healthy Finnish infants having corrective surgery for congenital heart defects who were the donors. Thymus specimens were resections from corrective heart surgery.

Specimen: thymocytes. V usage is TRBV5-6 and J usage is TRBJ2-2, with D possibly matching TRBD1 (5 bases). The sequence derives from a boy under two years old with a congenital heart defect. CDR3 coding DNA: TGTGCCAGCAGCTACACCCAGGGGAACACCGGGGAGCTGTTTTTT. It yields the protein CASSYTQGNTGELFF.